This entry features one T cell receptor beta chain sequence. The sample comes from a study of blood T cell repertoires in COVID-19. V shed 3 bases and J 8 bases; nucleotides not matched to a gene: 8. CDR1 and CDR2 from the germline V gene are SEHNR and FQNEAQ (reference sequence). The CDR3 has 15 residues. In the authors' methods: Researchers report that nucleated cell counts were estimated from reference gene primer amplification. Clones were read by immunoSEQ multiplex PCR, and TCRdb kept only the in-frame ones, dropping some. V and J calls and clone size come straight from that table; D and trimming were deduced from the DNA. Of hundreds of thousands of clones in the sample, 88% were seen once.

The specimen sequenced was peripheral blood. The TCR comes from a woman aged 30 to 39 with COVID-19, enrolled during active disease. The V call is TRBV7-9, the J call TRBJ2-1, with 9 bases identical to TRBD1. CDR3 residues: CASSLGQGRGYEQFF. CDR3 DNA sequence: TGTGCCAGCAGCTTGGGACAGGGTAGAGGGTATGAGCAGTTCTTC.